Shown below are 7 T cell receptor beta chains from a single sample sequenced in a study of T-cell memory formation after mild COVID-19. One entry per CDR3 protein results from TCRdb running MiXCR on the 5' RACE reads. Seen here are 470,000 or so distinct CDR3 sequences, more than 15% observed once, and the top ten hold 20% to 25%. Sequencing was done on a sample of PBMCs or a T cell subset sorted from them (not recorded which). Source of these receptors: a man aged 18 to 30 who had mild COVID-19 (a few samples of this study predate the infection). Cell type and time point are not known.

The J gene is TRBJ1-1, the V gene TRBV18; D not resolved. The CDR3 loop spans 11 amino acids. V was cut by 6 bases and J by 5 bases, with 7 bases left in between. The germline CDR1 and CDR2 sequences are KGHSH and LQKENI. The CDR3 DNA follows: TGTGCCAGCTCGTCAAGGACTGAAGCTTTCTTT. Translating gives CASSSRTEAFF.

This clonotype was counted only a few times. J is TRBJ2-5 and V is TRBV5-4; 7 bases are a match to TRBD2. V was pared by 0 bases and J by 3 bases, with 11 bases of the junction left unmatched. Germline CDR1 SGHNT, CDR2 YYREEE (reference sequence). There are 17 residues in the CDR3. The CDR3 DNA is TGTGCCAGCAGCTTGGGTTTGGGGTCTAGCGGAAAAGAGACCCAGTACTTC. Amino acid sequence: CASSLGLGSSGKETQYF.

Only a few counts were recorded for this clonotype. V is TRBV20-1 and J is TRBJ2-5; D might be TRBD2 (5 bases). Per the germline V gene, CDR1 is DFQATT and CDR2 is SNEGSKA (reference sequence). The CDR3 has 13 residues. V gave up 6 bases and J gave up 2 bases, with 13 bases separating them. In DNA form, the CDR3 reads TGCAGTGCCCCCCCCGCGGGTCAAGAGACCCAGTACTTC. Translating gives CSAPPAGQETQYF.

This clonotype was seen a few times. V usage is TRBV20-1 and J usage is TRBJ2-5; 9 nucleotides align to TRBD2. Germline assignment: CDR1 DFQATT and CDR2 SNEGSKA (reference sequence). CDR3 length: 15 residues. V shed 4 bases and J 5 bases; nucleotides not matched to a gene: 11. The CDR3 DNA is TGCAGTGCTACAGTGACTAGCGGTGCTTTGGAGACCCAGTACTTC. Amino acids: CSATVTSGALETQYF.

The gene calls are TRBV6-6 and TRBJ2-1; unclear D gene. V was trimmed by 2 bases and J by 7 bases, leaving 18 bases between them. The CDR3 is 16 residues long. The V gene's germline CDR1 is MNHNY and CDR2 SVGAGI (reference sequence). DNA of the CDR3: TGTGCCAGCAGTTACCCTACCCCCGGTTCTTCAAATGAGCAGTTCTTC. It is translated as CASSYPTPGSSNEQFF.

The genes are TRBV25-1 and TRBJ1-5; possibly TRBD1 for D (5 bases). From germline, CDR1 is MGHDK and CDR2 SYGVNS. This CDR3 is 14 amino acids long. The ends were cut back, 5 bases at V and 2 bases at J, with 10 bases in the middle. Here the CDR3 reads CASSPVQGNQPQHF. The CDR3 DNA sequence: TGTGCCAGCAGTCCAGTACAGGGCAATCAGCCCCAGCATTTT.

This clonotype turned up a few times. This chain joins TRBV7-2 and TRBJ1-1; 10 nucleotides align to TRBD1. Unmatched junction bases numbered 5, after V lost 3 bases and J lost 10 bases. The CDR3 has 13 amino acids. The germline gives CDR1 SGHTA, CDR2 FQGNSA. CDR3 coding DNA: TGTGCCAGCAGCTTGTTTGGGACAGGGGCAGCTTTCTTT. Translating it yields CASSLFGTGAAFF.